This section outlines one TCR beta chain sequence together with its context. Its antigen is unidentified. Researchers ran the PCR with 60 Vbeta and 13 Jbeta primers. Method: immunoSEQ multiplex PCR; TCRdb's copy keeps in-frame clones and lacks some. The sample records more than 90,000 clones, 55% to 80% being singletons. This sample is part of a study of cytomegalovirus exposure and HLA in healthy donors. Whole-study findings and limits: Generally TCR sequences proved uncommon, though certain public TCRs appeared in numerous donors. Most likely, a cluster of highly shared sequence variants arose as a sequencing artifact.

This sequence was found in a woman in her 30s in good health and CMV-seronegative. Sequenced sample: PBMCs.

Written as DNA, the CDR3 is TGTGCCAGCAGCGTAGGGACCGGGACAGCCTACGAGCAGTACTTC. Translated, it gives CASSVGTGTAYEQYF. The chain recombines TRBV9 with TRBJ2-7; TRBD1 agrees at 7 bases. Looked up from germline, CDR1 is SGDLS and CDR2 is YYNGEE. With 0 bases clipped from V and 2 bases from J, the junction kept 5 bases outside the gene matches. This CDR3 has 15 amino acids.